What follows are 18 T cell receptor beta chains derived from one specimen sequenced in a study of blood T cell repertoires in COVID-19. Method: immunoSEQ multiplex PCR; TCRdb's copy keeps in-frame clones and lacks some. Of a few hundred thousand clones in the sample, over 75% are singletons; the top ten hold about 9%. Sequencing used PBMCs or T cells enriched from blood (not recorded which). These receptors were taken from a man aged 40-55 years who had recovered from COVID-19.

For the CDR3, the DNA is TGCGCCAGCAGCTTGGGCACATCTAATGAAAAACTGTTTTTT. This gives the protein CASSLGTSNEKLFF. The chain combines TRBV5-1 with TRBJ1-4, with D unresolved. V lost 0 bases and J lost 3, with 6 bases in between. Germline V CDR1 and CDR2: SGHRS, YFSETQ. The CDR3 is 14 amino acids.

This chain connects TRBV7-3 to TRBJ2-5, with 10 bases lining up with TRBD2. Germline CDR1 is SGHTA and CDR2 is FQGTGA. The J segment lost 4 bases and the V segment lost 4 bases, leaving 0 bases of the junction unmatched. This CDR3 region has 13 residues. CDR3 sequence reads: CASSSSGRETQYF. DNA for the CDR3: TGTGCCAGCAGCTCTAGCGGGAGAGAGACCCAGTACTTC.

The chain combines TRBV25-1 with TRBJ1-1; D remains ambiguous. This CDR3 is 16 amino acids long. Germline lookup yields CDR1 MGHDK and CDR2 SYGVNS. The V end lost 1 base, the J end lost 3 bases, and 15 bases lay between the germline ends. The CDR3 region has the DNA TGTGCCAGCAGTGAATCCGGACTTAGCTCGGACACTGAAGCTTTCTTT. Protein product: CASSESGLSSDTEAFF.

V gene TRBV4-1 combines with J gene TRBJ2-1; TRBD2 matches 7 bases. V lost 5 bases, J lost 6 bases, and 10 bases stayed unmatched. Germline-derived CDR1 and CDR2 are MGHRA and YSYEKL. This CDR3 region has 15 residues. Written as DNA, the CDR3 is TGCGCCAGCAGCGGGGGAGGGACTATAGCCAATGAGCAGTTCTTC. It encodes CASSGGGTIANEQFF.

A single count supports this clone. The rearrangement links TRBV5-1 to TRBJ2-1, with TRBD1 identical over 12 bases. V trimming: 4 bases; J trimming: 9 bases; junction bases outside the gene matches: 8. The CDR3 runs 15 residues. Germline V gene data show CDR1 as SGHRS and CDR2 as YFSETQ. CDR3 loop: CASSPTGTGGVEQFF. The CDR3 bases are TGCGCCAGCAGCCCGACCGGGACAGGGGGCGTTGAGCAGTTCTTC.

This chain links TRBV29-1 with TRBJ1-1; TRBD1 might be the D (5 bases). The ends were cut back, 7 bases at V and 5 bases at J, with 17 bases in the middle. CDR3 length equals 13 residues. Germline V gene sequence: CDR1 SQVTM, CDR2 ANQGSEA. This CDR3 reads CSGKWGVGTEAFF. In nucleotides, the CDR3 is TGCAGCGGTAAATGGGGGGTTGGGACTGAAGCTTTCTTT.

The V gene is TRBV4-2, the J gene TRBJ2-7; the match to TRBD2 covers 10 bases. J was trimmed by 9 bases and V by 4 bases; bases with no gene match: 6. CDR1 and CDR2 (germline): LGHNA, YNFKEQ. This CDR3 contains 13 residues. The CDR3 loop is CASSRTSGTGQYF. The CDR3 region has the DNA TGTGCCAGCAGCCGAACTAGCGGGACAGGGCAGTACTTC.

The CDR3 sequence: CASSARLAGGTDTQYF. For the CDR3, the DNA is TGTGCCAGCAGTGCAAGACTAGCGGGAGGCACAGATACGCAGTATTTT. The V gene is TRBV6-6, the J gene TRBJ2-3, with 12 positions matching TRBD2. Germline V gives CDR1 MNHNY, CDR2 SVGAGI (reference sequence). Trimming cost V 5 bases and J 1 base; bases outside gene matches: 4. The CDR3 is 16 residues long.

The chain recombines TRBV9 with TRBJ2-1, with 11 bases aligning to TRBD1. Looked up from germline, CDR1 is SGDLS and CDR2 is YYNGEE. V was clipped by 4 bases and J by 4 bases; unmatched bases: 7. The CDR3 consists of 16 residues. For the CDR3, the DNA is TGTGCCAGCAGCCCCGGACAGGGGGCAGGGTACAATGAGCAGTTCTTC. Translating gives CASSPGQGAGYNEQFF.

This clone was recorded a few times. The germline gene is not matched at one end of the junction; a read error may be the cause. The gene calls are TRBV7-9 and TRBJ2-7, with a tentative D call TRBD2 (6 bases). The CDR3 consists of 12 residues. Germline lookup yields CDR1 SEHNR and CDR2 FQNEAQ (reference sequence). Here the CDR3 reads CASSFGEDIRRF. The CDR3 DNA reads TGTGCCAGCAGCTTTGGGGAGGACATCCGCCGCTTC.

The chain couples TRBV13 to TRBJ1-3; D gene uncertain. This CDR3 has 14 amino acids. The germline V and J ends were trimmed by 6 bases and 0 bases, with 9 bases remaining between them. Per the germline V gene, CDR1 is PRHDT and CDR2 is FYEKMQ (reference sequence). For the CDR3, the DNA is TGTGCCAGCAGAGAGGGCTTCTCTGGAAACACCATATATTTT. Protein: CASREGFSGNTIYF.

V is TRBV5-1 and J is TRBJ1-1; possible D gene TRBD1, 5 bases. Germline CDR1 SGHRS, CDR2 YFSETQ. The length of the CDR3 is 13 residues. V was clipped by 1 base and J by 1 base, with 5 bases between them. The CDR3 coding sequence is TGCGCCAGCAGCTTGAGGGGGAACACTGAAGCTTTCTTT. Amino acids: CASSLRGNTEAFF. Variable domain in full (rest from reference TRBV5-1 and TRBJ1-1): KAGVTQTPRYLIKTRGQQVTLSCSPISGHRSVSWYQQTPGQGLQFLFEYFSETQRNKGNFPGRFSGRQFSNSRSEMNVSTLELGDSALYLCASSLRGNTEAFFGQGTRLTVV.

This sequence joins TRBV4-2 and TRBJ2-7; 7 nucleotides align to TRBD2. Per the germline V gene, CDR1 is LGHNA and CDR2 is YNFKEQ. J was trimmed by 6 bases and V by 4 bases; bases with no gene match: 9. The CDR3 runs to 14 residues. CDR3 DNA: TGTGCCAGCAGCCGGGGGGAGGGACTCTCCGAGCAGTACTTC. Translation: CASSRGEGLSEQYF.

This clone has more than one count but fewer than ten. V usage is TRBV3-1 (or the pseudogene TRBV3-2) and J usage is TRBJ2-1; 9 nucleotides line up with TRBD2. The CDR3 covers 16 residues. Per germline, CDR1 LGHDT and CDR2 YNNKEL (reference sequence). V was clipped by 7 bases and J by 4 bases; unmatched bases: 11. CDR3 DNA sequence: TGTGCCAGCACCGATGGCCTAGCGGGGCCTTACAATGAGCAGTTCTTC. Translated: CASTDGLAGPYNEQFF.

This chain joins TRBV7-9 and TRBJ2-7; no firm D call. This CDR3 spans 13 amino acids. CDR1 and CDR2 from the germline V gene are SEHNR and FQNEAQ (reference sequence). Deletions cut 4 bases from V and 3 bases from J, with 10 bases between. In nucleotides, the CDR3 is TGTGCCAGCAGCTCCGAACTGAACTACGAGCAGTACTTC. Translated: CASSSELNYEQYF. Full variable domain (outside the CDR3, taken from reference TRBV7-9 and TRBJ2-7): DTGVSQNPRHKITKRGQNVTFRCDPISEHNRLYWYRQTLGQGPEFLTYFQNEAQLEKSRLLSDRFSAERPKGSFSTLEIQRTEQGDSAMYLCASSSELNYEQYFGPGTRLTVT.

This chain connects TRBV6-5 to TRBJ1-4, with D possibly matching TRBD1 (6 bases). Germline-derived CDR1 and CDR2 are MNHEY and SVGAGI. Trimming took 2 bases from V and 10 from J, leaving 11 bases between them. This CDR3 is built from 13 residues. This CDR3 reads CASSYAGAGKLFF. The CDR3 DNA sequence: TGTGCCAGCAGTTACGCAGGGGCCGGAAAACTGTTTTTT.

The V gene is TRBV2, the J gene TRBJ1-2; tentative D call: TRBD1 (6 bases). V dropped 6 bases and J dropped 5 bases, with 13 bases sitting between them. The CDR3 has 13 residues. Looked up from germline, CDR1 is SNHLY and CDR2 is FYNNEI. CDR3 in amino acids: CASRAEQGYGYTF. CDR3 nucleotides: TGTGCCAGCAGGGCAGAACAGGGTTATGGCTACACCTTC.

The J gene is TRBJ2-2, the V gene TRBV5-4; TRBD1 agrees at 11 bases. Unmatched junction bases numbered 11, after V lost 4 bases and J lost 3 bases. The CDR3 is made up of 18 amino acids. The germline CDR1 and CDR2 sequences are SGHNT and YYREEE (reference sequence). The CDR3 DNA reads TGTGCCAGCAGCCAAAACCTTGGGACAGGGGGAGACACCGGGGAGCTGTTTTTT. It codes for CASSQNLGTGGDTGELFF.